This TCR beta chain was identified in a study of human T cells and chemical hapten exposure. Time point reported: patch test 2, 6 weeks after DPC sensitization. Treatment: therapeutic diphenylcyclopropenone sensitization with weekly scalp DPC. TCRdb reprocessed the RACE reads via MiXCR and lists one record per CDR3 protein. The sample records approximately 120,000 distinct CDR3 sequences, about a tenth being singletons. This clonotype was recorded many times. The source was whole blood, collected in connection with sensitization to the hapten diphenylcyclopropenone (DPC). This clonotype was obtained from a woman in her thirties or forties with alopecia areata. Some clones in this sample may be carry-over from other donors' samples.

The CDR3 DNA reads TGCGCCAGCAGCTTGACCGGGCCCCTAACCGGGGAGCTGTTTTTT. Its protein product is CASSLTGPLTGELFF. V gene TRBV5-1 combines with J gene TRBJ2-2; D gene ambiguous. CDR1 is SGHRS, CDR2 YFSETQ, per germline. The V end lost 1 base, the J end lost 5 bases, and 12 bases lay between the germline ends. CDR3 length: 15 residues.